The source of this T cell receptor beta chain is a study of OX40 agonist ivuxolimab in advanced cancers. V was cut by 2 bases and J by 3 bases, with 19 bases left in between. CDR1 is LNHDA, CDR2 SQIVND, per germline (reference sequence). This CDR3 spans 17 amino acids. This clone was found a few times. Some clones are missing from TCRdb's copy, which holds only in-frame ones; the method was immunoSEQ multiplex PCR. This sample has some 20,000 clones, with 80% to 90% found just once. The chain joins TRBV19 to TRBJ1-1, with D possibly being TRBD1 (5 bases). Source: CD4+ or CD8+ T cells sorted from blood, taken in a trial of the OX40 agonist ivuxolimab. This sequence was found in an adult with an advanced solid tumor such as melanoma, head and neck, liver or kidney cancer. In DNA, the CDR3 is TGTGCCAGTAGTATAAGTGGAAAAAGGGACCTTGACACTGAAGCTTTCTTT. It specifies CASSISGKRDLDTEAFF.